Below are 12 T cell receptor beta chains sequenced from a single sample in a study of early T cells in non-severe SARS-CoV-2 infection. TCRdb itself ran the 5' RACE reads through MiXCR, one entry per CDR3 protein. Of about 80,000 distinct CDR3 sequences listed, roughly 12% are singletons. The sequenced material came from whole blood. Receptor source: an adult who was a healthcare worker with PCR-confirmed SARS-CoV-2 infection or an uninfected control (not recorded which).

This clonotype was seen many times. This sequence joins TRBV20-1 and TRBJ2-7, with D possibly matching TRBD1 (5 bases). Germline V gene sequence: CDR1 DFQATT, CDR2 SNEGSKA (reference sequence). The V end lost 0 bases, the J end lost 2 bases, and 14 bases lay between the germline ends. CDR3 length: 15 residues. CDR3 amino acids: CSAREAGKTPYEQYF. CDR3 DNA sequence: TGCAGTGCTAGAGAGGCAGGGAAAACCCCCTACGAGCAGTACTTC.

This clonotype was detected many times. This CDR3 is CASSLGLAGTYEQYF. The CDR3 DNA reads TGTGCCAGCAGCCTGGGACTAGCGGGAACCTACGAGCAGTACTTC. The V and J genes are TRBV3-1 and TRBJ2-7; 13 bases match TRBD2. V lost 4 bases, J lost 2 bases, and 2 bases stayed unmatched. Germline V lookup: CDR1 LGHDT, CDR2 YNNKEL (reference sequence). The CDR3 contains 15 residues.

This clonotype was counted at least ten times. This rearrangement joins TRBV3-1 to TRBJ2-7; D is undetermined. V was cut by 2 bases and J by 3 bases, with 8 bases left in between. Germline V gives CDR1 LGHDT, CDR2 YNNKEL (reference sequence). This CDR3 has 13 residues. This CDR3 reads CASSQRLFYEQYF. CDR3 sequence (DNA): TGTGCCAGCAGCCAAAGGCTATTCTACGAGCAGTACTTC.

The sample holds many counts of this clonotype. The chain combines TRBV7-9 with TRBJ1-5; the D is unclear. V dropped 5 bases and J dropped 0 bases, with 5 bases sitting between them. CDR3 length equals 13 residues. Germline CDR1 SEHNR, CDR2 FQNEAQ (reference sequence). CDR3 loop: CASSPYSNQPQHF. The CDR3 nucleotides are TGTGCCAGCAGCCCGTATAGCAATCAGCCCCAGCATTTT.

This clonotype was seen ten or more times. This chain connects TRBV7-9 to TRBJ1-1; D gene ambiguous. CDR1 and CDR2 (germline): SEHNR, FQNEAQ (reference sequence). With 3 bases removed from V and 1 base from J, the gap between germline ends came to 15 bases. CDR3 length: 16 residues. The CDR3 region is CASSLETPAENTEAFF. The CDR3 DNA sequence: TGTGCCAGCAGCTTGGAGACACCCGCAGAGAACACTGAAGCTTTCTTT.

The sample holds a few counts of this clonotype. This chain links TRBV29-1 with TRBJ2-1; D is possibly TRBD1 or TRBD2 (5 bases each). V dropped 4 bases and J dropped 2 bases, with 15 bases sitting between them. This CDR3 contains 15 residues. Germline V gene sequence: CDR1 SQVTM, CDR2 ANQGSEA. This chain's CDR3 is CSVALGGGAYNEQFF. The CDR3 DNA sequence: TGCAGCGTTGCCCTCGGTGGGGGTGCCTACAATGAGCAGTTCTTC.

This clonotype occurred a few times. The chain carries TRBV4-2 and TRBJ2-1; 9 nucleotides agree with TRBD2. Germline loops: CDR1 LGHNA, CDR2 YNFKEQ. V shed 0 bases, J shed 9 bases, and the junction held 9 bases outside the gene matches. CDR3 length: 16 residues. In DNA, the CDR3 is TGTGCCAGCAGCCAAGAGGGCAGCGGGAGGAATCGTGAGCAGTTCTTC. It is translated as CASSQEGSGRNREQFF.

The V gene is TRBV18, the J gene TRBJ2-7, with D perhaps TRBD2 (6 bases). Between the trimmed V and J ends, which lost 4 bases and 1 base, there was a span of 14 bases. CDR1 is KGHSH, CDR2 LQKENI, per germline. The CDR3 is 15 residues long. The chain's CDR3 is CASSLTQGGSYEQYF. CDR3 DNA: TGTGCCAGCTCACTTACCCAGGGAGGATCCTACGAGCAGTACTTC.

This chain connects TRBV7-2 to TRBJ2-2; 7 nucleotides agree with TRBD1. The CDR3 length is 13 residues. Trimming at V came to 5 bases and at J to 6 bases, leaving 3 bases not matched to a gene. Germline V gene sequence: CDR1 SGHTA, CDR2 FQGNSA. The CDR3 region is CASSKTGPGELFF. The CDR3 nucleotides read TGTGCCAGCAGCAAGACAGGGCCCGGGGAGCTGTTTTTT.

This clonotype has just a few counts. The chain combines TRBV20-1 with TRBJ2-7; D is unresolved. Germline V lookup: CDR1 DFQATT, CDR2 SNEGSKA (reference sequence). Trimming removed 0 bases from V and 4 bases from J, with 7 bases in between. There are 12 residues in the CDR3. This chain's CDR3 is CSARETPYEQYF. The CDR3 DNA sequence: TGCAGTGCTAGAGAGACACCTTACGAGCAGTACTTC.

The V gene is TRBV25-1, the J gene TRBJ2-5; D not certain. This CDR3 comprises 14 residues. Germline V gene lookup returns CDR1 MGHDK and CDR2 SYGVNS. V was pared by 1 base and J by 4 bases, with 10 bases between. CDR3 amino acids: CASSELSEGETQYF. Here the CDR3 DNA reads TGTGCCAGCAGTGAATTGTCCGAAGGAGAGACCCAGTACTTC.

V and J are TRBV6-5 and TRBJ1-1; D gene uncertain. Trimming took 1 base from V and 11 from J, leaving 17 bases between them. Per germline, CDR1 MNHEY and CDR2 SVGAGI. The CDR3 length is 14 residues. In DNA, the CDR3 is TGTGCCAGCAGTTACTTACGGTCCCGGACCGAGGCTTTCTTT. It encodes CASSYLRSRTEAFF.